The 28 T cell receptor beta chains below come from one sample, sequenced in a study of T cells in Graves' hyperthyroidism and ophthalmopathy. The CDR3 regions of TCR beta were amplified from RNA transcripts. Using the HTBI primer set, a first-round RT-PCR was run on the TCR CDR3. TCRdb re-called the multiplex PCR reads through MiXCR, storing one row per CDR3 protein. The table has 350,000 to 450,000 distinct CDR3 sequences, about an eighth seen once. Specimen: blood. These receptors were collected from a man aged 45-65 years with Graves' ophthalmopathy.

The chain is built from TRBV19 and TRBJ1-5; D may be TRBD1 (6 bases). The CDR3 consists of 15 residues. Trimming shortened V by 6 bases and J by 0 bases, and 12 bases separated the two germline ends. The germline CDR1 and CDR2 sequences are LNHDA and SQIVND (reference sequence). The CDR3 region is CASRLDRTSNQPQHF. The CDR3 DNA reads TGTGCCAGTAGACTCGACAGGACTAGCAATCAGCCCCAGCATTTT. The whole variable domain, filled in from reference TRBV19 and TRBJ1-5, reads DGGITQSPKYLFRKEGQNVTLSCEQNLNHDAMYWYRQDPGQGLRLIYYSQIVNDFQKGDIAEGYSVSREKKESFPLTVTSAQKNPTAFYLCASRLDRTSNQPQHFGDGTRLSIL.

Many counts were recorded for this clonotype. This chain connects TRBV20-1 to TRBJ2-1, with 8 bases lining up with TRBD1. The CDR3 sequence is 14 residues long. CDR1 is DFQATT and CDR2 is SNEGSKA in the germline V gene (reference sequence). The junction had 5 bases not matched to a gene; V was cut back by 5 bases and J by 2 bases. The CDR3 DNA is TGCAGTGCTGACCCGGGACAGGCCTACAATGAGCAGTTCTTC. Encoded protein: CSADPGQAYNEQFF.

The CDR3 nucleotides are TGTGCCACCATCCGCCGCCGGAGCTCCTACAATGAGCAGTTCTTC. As protein: CATIRRRSSYNEQFF. The V and J genes are TRBV5-6 and TRBJ2-1; unclear D gene. In germline, CDR1 is SGHDT, CDR2 YYEEEE. The CDR3 covers 15 residues. Trimming pared 9 bases from V and 0 bases from J, leaving 16 bases between.

This clonotype was seen just once. This chain connects TRBV6-5 to TRBJ2-7; 10 bases fit TRBD2. Trimming at V came to 5 bases and at J to 1 base, leaving 14 bases not matched to a gene. CDR1 MNHEY and CDR2 SVGAGI come from the germline V gene. This CDR3 has 18 residues. The CDR3 DNA follows: TGTGCCAGCAGTGGCTCGAGCGGGAGGGCCCGGGGGTCCTACGAGCAGTACTTC. Residues: CASSGSSGRARGSYEQYF.

The chain joins TRBV12-3 or TRBV12-4 to TRBJ1-2; D remains unclear. V lost 7 bases to trimming and J lost 7 bases, with 13 bases between them. This CDR3 is 12 amino acids long. CDR3 in amino acids: CASTTLGSGYTF. CDR3 bases: TGTGCCAGCACCACTTTGGGGAGTGGCTACACCTTC.

This clonotype has ten or more counts. The rearrangement joins TRBV30 to TRBJ2-3, with TRBD2 matching 10 bases. Germline V CDR1 and CDR2: GTSNPN, SVGIG (reference sequence). The CDR3 loop spans 16 amino acids. Trimming cost V 4 bases and J 0 bases; bases outside gene matches: 7. The CDR3 loop reads CAWILAGLNSTDTQYF. The CDR3 DNA sequence: TGTGCCTGGATACTAGCGGGATTGAATAGCACAGATACGCAGTATTTT.

The chain has TRBV24-1 and TRBJ2-2, with TRBD1 as a possible D gene (6 bases). Germline CDR1 is KGHDR and CDR2 is SFDVKD. This CDR3 is 14 amino acids long. V was shortened by 6 bases and J by 4 bases, with 11 bases between the two germline ends. The CDR3 protein is CATSRTESTGELFF. The CDR3 DNA reads TGTGCCACCAGTCGGACAGAAAGCACCGGGGAGCTGTTTTTT.

This clonotype came up a few times. The chain's CDR3 is CASSSPTNTGELFF. The CDR3 DNA reads as TGCGCCAGCAGCTCGCCCACTAACACCGGGGAGCTGTTTTTT. The V call is TRBV5-1, the J call TRBJ2-2; no definite D call. Trimming removed 3 bases at V and 2 bases at J, with 8 bases between. Per germline, CDR1 SGHRS and CDR2 YFSETQ. CDR3 length: 14 amino acids. Full variable domain (outside the CDR3, taken from reference TRBV5-1 and TRBJ2-2): KAGVTQTPRYLIKTRGQQVTLSCSPISGHRSVSWYQQTPGQGLQFLFEYFSETQRNKGNFPGRFSGRQFSNSRSEMNVSTLELGDSALYLCASSSPTNTGELFFGEGSRLTVL.

About this clonotype itself: A read error may be the cause here, since a much bigger clone is one base away. The chain couples TRBV3-1 to TRBJ2-2, with D tentatively TRBD2 (6 bases). There are 14 residues in the CDR3. The germline gives CDR1 LGHDT, CDR2 YNNKEL (reference sequence). This chain's CDR3 is CASSPSLPGGELLF. The CDR3 coding sequence is TGTGCCAGCAGCCCGAGCCTCCCGGGCGGGGAGCTGCTTTTT.

This clonotype was found a few times. The V gene is TRBV5-1, the J gene TRBJ2-1; 9 bases line up with TRBD1. The germline gives CDR1 SGHRS, CDR2 YFSETQ. This CDR3 has 16 residues. Germline trimming cut 0 bases from V and 3 bases from J; bases unmatched to any gene: 4. The CDR3 sequence: CASSLAPGQGYNEQFF. The CDR3 region has the DNA TGCGCCAGCAGCTTGGCACCGGGACAGGGCTACAATGAGCAGTTCTTC.

This clonotype was seen at least ten times. J is TRBJ1-5 and V is TRBV6-5; 12 bases are shared with TRBD1. Unmatched junction bases numbered 4, after V lost 6 bases and J lost 7 bases. There are 14 residues in the CDR3. Looked up from germline, CDR1 is MNHEY and CDR2 is SVGAGI. CDR3 nucleotides: TGTGCCAGCAGGGGACAGGGGGCCTCGCAGCCCCAGCATTTT. Its translation is CASRGQGASQPQHF.

A remark on this clonotype: At one end, the junction sequence differs from germline, possibly due to a read error. The chain links TRBV5-1 to TRBJ2-7, with TRBD1 identical over 10 bases. CDR1 and CDR2 (germline): SGHRS, YFSETQ. The CDR3 totals 17 residues. The CDR3 loop is CASSLSQRTGGFYEQYF. CDR3 coding DNA: TGTGCCAGCAGCTTAAGCCAGCGGACAGGGGGTTTCTACGAGCAGTACTTC.

This clonotype was seen only a few times. The chain joins TRBV19 to TRBJ2-5; TRBD1 aligns across 7 bases. The germline V gene has CDR1 LNHDA and CDR2 SQIVND (reference sequence). The CDR3 is made up of 17 amino acids. The V segment lost 4 bases and the J segment 4 bases; nucleotides outside the gene matches: 15. The CDR3 reads CASSKRPGQRGPETQYF. CDR3 DNA: TGTGCCAGTAGTAAAAGACCGGGACAGCGAGGACCAGAGACCCAGTACTTC.

This clonotype was counted at least ten times. This sequence joins TRBV30 and TRBJ2-7; no clear D. The CDR3 has 12 residues. Germline V gene lookup returns CDR1 GTSNPN and CDR2 SVGIG (reference sequence). V shed 3 bases and J shed 3 bases, with 9 bases lying between them. The CDR3 loop is CAWSLHGYEQYF. CDR3 nucleotide sequence: TGTGCCTGGAGCCTTCACGGCTACGAGCAGTACTTC.

In this sample, this clonotype turned up many times. The chain joins TRBV20-1 to TRBJ2-7; TRBD1 aligns across 9 bases. This CDR3 is built from 15 residues. J lost 7 bases, V lost 0 bases, and 10 bases had no gene match. Germline V gene lookup returns CDR1 DFQATT and CDR2 SNEGSKA (reference sequence). In DNA, the CDR3 is TGCAGTGCTAGAGAAAGTACGGACAGGGGACGGGAGCAGTACTTC. Translating gives CSARESTDRGREQYF.

There are a few counts of this clonotype. The chain is built from TRBV5-8 and TRBJ2-1; TRBD1 is a possible D gene (6 bases). The CDR3 covers 14 residues. V was trimmed by 5 bases and J by 5 bases, leaving 14 bases between them. CDR1 is SGHTS and CDR2 is YDEGEE in the germline V gene. For the CDR3, the DNA is TGTGCCAGCAGACCAGGGGCCGGCGACAATGAGCAGTTCTTC. Its protein product is CASRPGAGDNEQFF.

This clonotype was detected only a few times. CDR3 residues: CASSFRPSSTDTQYF. The CDR3 DNA follows: TGTGCCAGCAGCTTTAGACCATCTAGCACAGATACGCAGTATTTT. The chain carries TRBV5-6 and TRBJ2-3; D is ambiguous. CDR3 length: 15 residues. Trimming took 2 bases from V and 0 from J, leaving 10 bases between them. CDR1 and CDR2 (germline): SGHDT, YYEEEE.

This chain uses TRBV27 with TRBJ1-6; D not certain. V lost 3 bases and J 8 bases, leaving 5 bases between the germline ends. CDR3 size: 12 residues. Looked up from germline, CDR1 is MNHEY and CDR2 is SMNVEV (reference sequence). The CDR3 reads CASSFRDSPLHF. The CDR3 nucleotides read TGTGCCAGCAGTTTTCGGGATTCACCCCTCCACTTT.

Only a few counts were recorded for this clonotype. This chain joins TRBV6-5 and TRBJ2-7; D uncertain. The CDR3 covers 11 residues. V lost 2 bases and J lost 13, with 12 bases in between. The germline gives CDR1 MNHEY, CDR2 SVGAGI. CDR3 DNA: TGTGCCAGCAGTTACCGGCAGGAGCGCTACTTC. The encoded protein is CASSYRQERYF.

The gene calls are TRBV6-2 or TRBV6-3 and TRBJ2-3; the D is unclear. The V gene's germline CDR1 is MNHEY and CDR2 SVGEGT. V was pared by 6 bases and J by 4 bases, with 14 bases between. This CDR3 region has 14 residues. The CDR3: CASRSFGVSDTQYF. The CDR3 nucleotides read TGTGCCAGCAGATCGTTTGGGGTGTCAGATACGCAGTATTTT.

This clonotype occurred many times. V and J are TRBV5-6 and TRBJ2-3; 11 bases map to TRBD2. V shed 3 bases and J 2 bases; nucleotides not matched to a gene: 8. This CDR3 spans 17 amino acids. Germline V gene lookup returns CDR1 SGHDT and CDR2 YYEEEE. CDR3 loop: CASSWKTSGINTDTQYF. CDR3 nucleotides: TGTGCCAGCAGCTGGAAGACTAGCGGGATAAACACAGATACGCAGTATTTT.

The sample holds many counts of this clonotype. The chain is built from TRBV2 and TRBJ2-2, with D uncertain. Deletions cut 1 base from V and 6 bases from J, with 3 bases between. Germline CDR1 reads SNHLY; CDR2 reads FYNNEI. CDR3 length: 12 residues. CDR3 sequence: CASSEVSGELFF. The CDR3 DNA is TGTGCCAGCAGTGAAGTATCCGGGGAGCTGTTTTTT.

This clonotype came up many times. The V gene is TRBV27, the J gene TRBJ2-5, with 11 bases matching TRBD2. V trimming: 5 bases; J trimming: 3 bases; junction bases outside the gene matches: 5. Germline CDR1 and CDR2: MNHEY and SMNVEV (reference sequence). There are 15 residues in the CDR3. CDR3 residues: CASSEPGLAEETQYF. The DNA of the CDR3 is TGTGCCAGCAGTGAACCGGGACTAGCGGAAGAGACCCAGTACTTC.

The chain carries TRBV19 and TRBJ1-2; the match to TRBD1 covers 7 bases. The CDR3 covers 15 residues. Trimming removed 3 bases from V and 0 bases from J; junction bases left unmatched: 4. Germline CDR1 reads LNHDA; CDR2 reads SQIVND (reference sequence). The CDR3 nucleotides are TGTGCCAGTAGTATTACGGGGACAGCTAACTATGGCTACACCTTC. Encoded protein: CASSITGTANYGYTF.

This clonotype was seen repeatedly, ten times or more. The rearrangement joins TRBV5-1 to TRBJ2-1; D might be TRBD1 or TRBD2, each matching 5 bases. The CDR3 extends over 14 amino acids. The germline V gene encodes CDR1 SGHRS and CDR2 YFSETQ. Trimming took 6 bases from V and 10 from J, leaving 20 bases between them. In DNA, the CDR3 is TGCGCCAGCAACCAGGGTGCTGGACTGTACGAGCAGTTCTTC. Translated, it gives CASNQGAGLYEQFF.

This clonotype appeared a few times. The J gene is TRBJ2-7, the V gene TRBV18, with D hard to call. Germline V lookup: CDR1 KGHSH, CDR2 LQKENI. Trimming removed 6 bases at V and 1 base at J, with 16 bases between. This CDR3 comprises 15 residues. CDR3 sequence (DNA): TGTGCCAGCTCTCGCGACACAACTATTTCCTACGAGCAGTACTTC. Translated: CASSRDTTISYEQYF.

This clonotype was seen ten or more times. This chain joins TRBV20-1 and TRBJ2-1, with D maybe TRBD1 (6 bases). Germline loops: CDR1 DFQATT, CDR2 SNEGSKA (reference sequence). This CDR3 is built from 16 residues. V lost 2 bases to trimming and J lost 2 bases, with 16 bases between them. In nucleotides, the CDR3 is TGCAGTGCTAGACGCGTTGACAGGTCCGCCTACAATGAGCAGTTCTTC. Translated, it gives CSARRVDRSAYNEQFF.

This clonotype has more than one count but fewer than ten. The rearrangement joins TRBV2 to TRBJ2-2; no definite D call. Trimming left V 3 bases short and J 8 bases short, with 16 bases between. CDR1 is SNHLY, CDR2 FYNNEI, per germline. The CDR3 extends over 15 amino acids. As DNA, the CDR3 is TGTGCCAGCAGTGAGGCCCTCCGAAAACTGGGGGAGCTGTTTTTT. Translated, it gives CASSEALRKLGELFF. The whole variable domain, remainder taken from reference TRBV2 and TRBJ2-2, is EPEVTQTPSHQVTQMGQEVILRCVPISNHLYFYWYRQILGQKVEFLVSFYNNEISEKSEIFDDQFSVERPDGSNFTLKIRSTKLEDSAMYFCASSEALRKLGELFFGEGSRLTVL.